A selection of T cell receptor beta chains follows, all from one sample in a study of long-term antiretroviral therapy in people with HIV. Sequencing used immunoSEQ multiplex PCR; TCRdb keeps in-frame clones, though not all of them. The table records 25,000 to 35,000 clones, around 85% of them present only once. Sample: unsorted PBMCs, taken 0.8 years before starting antiretroviral therapy. The source of these receptors is a young man with HIV. Both conserved end residues are part of each CDR3. A D gene is named only where the DNA matches it firmly. Clone size is shown for a subset of rows, as once, few, many or a class of expanded clone.

V	J	size	D	CDR3	DNA
TRBV6-5	TRBJ2-7	-	-	CASSWKGGYEQYF	TGTGCCAGCAGTTGGAAGGGGGGCTACGAGCAGTACTTC
TRBV7-2	TRBJ1-1	-	-	CASSLGAMNTEAFF	TGTGCCAGCAGCTTAGGGGCAATGAACACTGAAGCTTTCTTT
TRBV6-1	TRBJ1-5	-	-	CASSEQGGNQPQHF	TGTGCCAGCAGTGAACAAGGGGGAAATCAGCCCCAGCATTTT
TRBV18	TRBJ2-7	once	TRBD1	CASSPDRAPPRDEQYF	TGTGCCAGCTCACCTGACAGGGCCCCACCAAGGGACGAGCAGTACTTC
TRBV19	TRBJ2-7	-	-	CASSPTVGYEQYF	TGTGCCAGTAGCCCTACCGTTGGGTACGAGCAGTACTTC
TRBV7-9	TRBJ2-1	-	-	CASSLGAGVLDEQFF	TGTGCCAGCAGCTTAGGGGCAGGGGTACTCGATGAGCAGTTCTTC
TRBV19	TRBJ1-6	-	-	CASSVTDYNSPLHF	TGTGCCAGTAGTGTGACAGACTATAATTCACCCCTCCACTTT
TRBV29-1	TRBJ1-2	-	-	CSVEDTANYGYTF	TGCAGCGTTGAGGACACCGCTAACTATGGCTACACCTTC
TRBV4-2	TRBJ1-2	-	-	CASSQGSGYTF	TGTGCCAGCAGCCAAGGCAGTGGCTACACCTTC
TRBV9	TRBJ1-2	-	TRBD1	CASSVVQGGGYTF	TGTGCCAGCAGCGTAGTACAGGGGGGTGGCTACACCTTC